The entry that follows covers one T cell receptor (beta chain) sequence. Its specificity is not known. This sample is part of a study of somatic mutations in cytotoxic T cells in rheumatoid arthritis. Regarding the study as a whole: Clonality of CD8+ T cells, which was compared between rheumatoid arthritis patients and age-matched healthy controls, did not differ significantly. The antigen targets of the expanded CD8+ clones lacked identification. Increasing age coincided with elevated CD8+ clonality among rheumatoid arthritis patients, though not among healthy controls.

The table came from immunoSEQ multiplex PCR; TCRdb's copy has only in-frame clones and leaves some out. Found here are around 16,000 clones, around 80% of them singletons; the top ten hold about 18%. The germline V gene encodes CDR1 MNHNY and CDR2 SVGAGI (reference sequence). CDR3 size: 13 residues. Trimming left V 4 bases short and J 2 bases short, with 8 bases between. What was sequenced was CD8+ T cells sorted from blood. This clonotype was sampled from a woman aged 45-60 years with rheumatoid arthritis. J is TRBJ1-1 and V is TRBV6-6; D gene uncertain. The CDR3 region is CASSSGSNTEAFF. The CDR3, as DNA: TGTGCCAGCAGTTCGGGATCCAACACTGAAGCTTTCTTT.